This T cell receptor beta chain is drawn from a study of T cells in Graves' hyperthyroidism and ophthalmopathy. Whole-study findings and limits: Model-based prediction identified ophthalmopathy a median roughly 6.1 months prior to its onset. Expanded thyroid clonotypes (above 0.001) were mostly also found in blood.

There were TCR beta CDR3 regions amplified from RNA transcripts. The HTBI set primed first-round TCR CDR3 RT-PCR. TCRdb fed the multiplex PCR reads into MiXCR, producing one record per CDR3 protein. The profile shows 140,000 or so distinct CDR3 sequences, 22% of them singletons. Germline V gene data show CDR1 as DFQATT and CDR2 as SNEGSKA (reference sequence). The V and J ends lost 1 base and 0 bases respectively, with 10 bases between them. This CDR3 spans 15 amino acids. Ten or more counts support this clonotype. What it binds is not known. Source material: blood. This TCR was recovered from a woman in her forties or fifties with Graves' hyperthyroidism that later progressed to Graves' ophthalmopathy. The V call is TRBV20-1, the J call TRBJ1-5; weak D call: TRBD1 (5 bases). CDR3 nucleotides: TGCAGTGCTAGAGGACAGCTTAATAGCAATCAGCCCCAGCATTTT. It encodes CSARGQLNSNQPQHF.